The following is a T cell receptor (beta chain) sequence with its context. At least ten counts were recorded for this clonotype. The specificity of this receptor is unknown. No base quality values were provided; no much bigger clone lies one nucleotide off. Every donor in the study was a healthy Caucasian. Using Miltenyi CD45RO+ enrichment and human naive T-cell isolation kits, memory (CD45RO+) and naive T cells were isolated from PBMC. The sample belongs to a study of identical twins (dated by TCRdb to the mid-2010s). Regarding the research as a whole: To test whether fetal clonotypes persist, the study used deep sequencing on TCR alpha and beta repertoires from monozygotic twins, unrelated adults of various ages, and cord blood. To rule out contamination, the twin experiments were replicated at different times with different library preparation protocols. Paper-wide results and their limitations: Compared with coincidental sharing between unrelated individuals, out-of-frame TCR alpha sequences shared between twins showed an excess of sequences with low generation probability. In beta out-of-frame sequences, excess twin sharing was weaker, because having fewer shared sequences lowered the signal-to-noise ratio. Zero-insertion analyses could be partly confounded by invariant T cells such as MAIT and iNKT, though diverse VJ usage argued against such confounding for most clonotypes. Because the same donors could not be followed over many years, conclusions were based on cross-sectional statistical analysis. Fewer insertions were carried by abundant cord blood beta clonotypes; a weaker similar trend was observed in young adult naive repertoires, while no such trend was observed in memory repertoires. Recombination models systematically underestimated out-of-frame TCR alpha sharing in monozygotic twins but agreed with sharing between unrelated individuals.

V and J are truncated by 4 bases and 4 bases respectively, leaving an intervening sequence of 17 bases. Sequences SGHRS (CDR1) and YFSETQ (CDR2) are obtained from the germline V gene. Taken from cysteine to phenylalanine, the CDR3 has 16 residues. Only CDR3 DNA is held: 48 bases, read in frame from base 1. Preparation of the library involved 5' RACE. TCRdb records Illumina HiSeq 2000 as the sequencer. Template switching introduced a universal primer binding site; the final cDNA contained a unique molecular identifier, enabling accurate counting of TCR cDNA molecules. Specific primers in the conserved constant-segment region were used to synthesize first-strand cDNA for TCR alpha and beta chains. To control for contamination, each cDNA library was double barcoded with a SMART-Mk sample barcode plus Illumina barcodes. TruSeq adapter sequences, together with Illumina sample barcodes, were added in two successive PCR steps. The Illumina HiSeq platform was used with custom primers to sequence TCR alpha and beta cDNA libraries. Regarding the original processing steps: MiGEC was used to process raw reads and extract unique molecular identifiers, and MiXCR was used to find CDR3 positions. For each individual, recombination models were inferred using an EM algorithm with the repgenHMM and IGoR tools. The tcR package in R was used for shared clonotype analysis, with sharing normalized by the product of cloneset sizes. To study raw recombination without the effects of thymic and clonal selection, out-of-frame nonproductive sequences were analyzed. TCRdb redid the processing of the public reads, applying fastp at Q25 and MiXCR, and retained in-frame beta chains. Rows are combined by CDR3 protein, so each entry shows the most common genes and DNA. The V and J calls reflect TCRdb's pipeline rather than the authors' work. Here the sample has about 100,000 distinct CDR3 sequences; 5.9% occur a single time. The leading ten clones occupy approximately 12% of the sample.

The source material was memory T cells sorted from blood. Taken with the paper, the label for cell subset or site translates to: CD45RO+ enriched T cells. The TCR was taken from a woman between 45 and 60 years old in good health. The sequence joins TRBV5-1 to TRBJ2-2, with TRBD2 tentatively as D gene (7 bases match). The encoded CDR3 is CASSPPGGLATGELFF. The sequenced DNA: TGCGCCAGCAGCCCCCCGGGGGGCCTAGCCACCGGGGAGCTGTTTTTT.